This T cell receptor (beta chain) emerged from a study of blood T cell repertoires in COVID-19. Study details: There were acute and convalescent COVID-19 samples, and they came from the United States, Italy and Spain. Nucleic acid was either cDNA or gDNA, and it came from T cells, B-cell-depleted T cells, or PBMCs.

Recruited during active infection, patients (from Seattle) were subsequently followed longitudinally. J was trimmed by 2 bases and V by 0 bases; bases with no gene match: 3. The germline CDR1 and CDR2 sequences are SGHDT and YYEEEE. The CDR3 has 15 residues. Repertoires were generated with immunoSEQ multiplex PCR, while TCRdb's copy carries only in-frame clones and drops some. The data contain 150,000 or so clones, approximately 90% of them singletons. The sample taken for sequencing was peripheral blood. This chain uses TRBV5-6 with TRBJ2-7; 9 bases are a match to TRBD2. This clonotype was obtained from a man in his fifties or sixties with COVID-19, enrolled during active disease. The CDR3 region has the DNA TGTGCCAGCAGCTTGGGGTTAGCGGGAGCCTACGAGCAGTACTTC. Residues: CASSLGLAGAYEQYF.